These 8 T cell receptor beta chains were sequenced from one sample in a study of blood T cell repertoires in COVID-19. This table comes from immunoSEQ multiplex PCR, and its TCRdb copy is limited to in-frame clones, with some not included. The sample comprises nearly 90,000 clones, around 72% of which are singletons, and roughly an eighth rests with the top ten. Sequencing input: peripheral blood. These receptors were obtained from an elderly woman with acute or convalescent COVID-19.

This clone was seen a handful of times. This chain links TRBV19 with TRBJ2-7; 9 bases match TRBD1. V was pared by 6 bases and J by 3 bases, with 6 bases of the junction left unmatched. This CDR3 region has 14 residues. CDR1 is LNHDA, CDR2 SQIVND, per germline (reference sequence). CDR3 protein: CASSRTGDLYEQYF. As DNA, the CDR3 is TGTGCCAGTAGCCGGACAGGGGACCTCTACGAGCAGTACTTC.

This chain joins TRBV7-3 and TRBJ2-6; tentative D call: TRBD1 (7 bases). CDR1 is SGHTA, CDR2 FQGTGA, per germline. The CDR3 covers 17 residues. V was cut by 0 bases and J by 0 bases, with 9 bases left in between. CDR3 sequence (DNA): TGTGCCAGCAGCTTAACGCGGGACAGCTCTGGGGCCAACGTCCTGACTTTC. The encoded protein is CASSLTRDSSGANVLTF.

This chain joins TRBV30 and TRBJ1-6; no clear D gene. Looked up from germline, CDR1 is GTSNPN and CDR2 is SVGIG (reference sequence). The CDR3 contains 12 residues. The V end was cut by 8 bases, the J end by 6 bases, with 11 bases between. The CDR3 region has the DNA TGTGCCCAGGAGGATATTAATTCACCCCTCCACTTT. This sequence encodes CAQEDINSPLHF.

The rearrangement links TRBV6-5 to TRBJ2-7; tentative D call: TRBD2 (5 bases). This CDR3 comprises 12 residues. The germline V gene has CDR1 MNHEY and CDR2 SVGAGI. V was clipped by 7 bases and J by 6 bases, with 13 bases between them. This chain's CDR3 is CASTPNGGEQYF. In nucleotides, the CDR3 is TGTGCCAGCACCCCTAACGGAGGCGAGCAGTACTTC.

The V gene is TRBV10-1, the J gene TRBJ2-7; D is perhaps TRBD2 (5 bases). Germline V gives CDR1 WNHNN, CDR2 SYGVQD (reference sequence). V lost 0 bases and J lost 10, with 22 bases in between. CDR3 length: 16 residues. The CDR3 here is CASSESTTVSITDQYF. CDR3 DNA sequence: TGCGCCAGCAGTGAGTCGACTACCGTCAGTATAACCGACCAGTACTTC.

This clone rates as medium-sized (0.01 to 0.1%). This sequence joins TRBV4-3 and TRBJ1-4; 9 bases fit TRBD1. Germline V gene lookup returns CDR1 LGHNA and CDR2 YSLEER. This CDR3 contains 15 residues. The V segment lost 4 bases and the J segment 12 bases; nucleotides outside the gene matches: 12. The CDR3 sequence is CASSLTEGQGRELFF. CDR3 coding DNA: TGCGCCAGCAGCCTCACGGAAGGACAGGGGAGAGAACTGTTTTTT.

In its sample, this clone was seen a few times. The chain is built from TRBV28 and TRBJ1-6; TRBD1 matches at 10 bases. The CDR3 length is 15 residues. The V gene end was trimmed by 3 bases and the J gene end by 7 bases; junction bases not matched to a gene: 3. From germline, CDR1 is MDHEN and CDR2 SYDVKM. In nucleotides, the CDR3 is TGTGCCAGCAGTTTCGGGACAGGGGTCAATTCACCCCTCCACTTT. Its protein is CASSFGTGVNSPLHF. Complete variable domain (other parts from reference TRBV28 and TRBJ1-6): DVKVTQSSRYLVKRTGEKVFLECVQDMDHENMFWYRQDPGLGLRLIYFSYDVKMKEKGDIPEGYSVSREKKERFSLILESASTNQTSMYLCASSFGTGVNSPLHFGNGTRLTVT.

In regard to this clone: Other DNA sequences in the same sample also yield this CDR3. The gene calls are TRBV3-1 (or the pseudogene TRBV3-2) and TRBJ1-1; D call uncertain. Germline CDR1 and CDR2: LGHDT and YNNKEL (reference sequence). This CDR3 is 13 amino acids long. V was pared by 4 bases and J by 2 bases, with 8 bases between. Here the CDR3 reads CASSPRTNTEAFF. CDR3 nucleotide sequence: TGTGCCAGCAGCCCCCGTACAAACACTGAAGCTTTCTTT.